This T cell receptor beta chain was documented in a study of siplizumab effects on memory and regulatory T cells. Study findings and constraints: The alloreactive clones that mapped to unstimulated subsets made up only a minor fraction. Apparently key alloresponse contributors, naive T cells also seemed more diverse than memory cells. It was never confirmed that proliferating Tregs from siplizumab cultures were suppressive.

CDR3 length equals 13 residues. Per germline, CDR1 MNHEY and CDR2 SVGAGI. V lost 4 bases and J lost 2, with 9 bases in between. As for this clone: Its antigen is as yet unknown.

Repertoires were generated with immunoSEQ multiplex PCR, while TCRdb's copy carries only in-frame clones and drops some. The data show tens of thousands of clones, with roughly 93% seen just once and roughly 5% held by the top ten. This chain links TRBV6-5 with TRBJ2-7, with D uncertain. The material sequenced was CD8+ T cells sorted from blood. This TCR was sampled from a human donor in good health. The CDR3 sequence: CASSLLDPYEQYF. For the CDR3, the DNA is TGTGCCAGCAGTTTGCTCGATCCCTACGAGCAGTACTTC.